This T cell receptor beta chain was obtained from a study of blood T cell repertoires in COVID-19. Some clones are missing from TCRdb's copy, which holds only in-frame ones; the method was immunoSEQ multiplex PCR. The profile shows under 250,000 clones, roughly 86% of them singletons. This CDR3 contains 17 residues. Germline V gives CDR1 KGHSH, CDR2 LQKENI. V shed 4 bases, J shed 0 bases, and the junction held 11 bases outside the gene matches. The material sequenced was PBMCs or T cells enriched from blood (not recorded which). This sequence originates from a woman aged 25 to 39 with acute COVID-19. V usage is TRBV18 and J usage is TRBJ1-1; 7 bases match TRBD1. CDR3 residues: CASSRFAGGQMNTEAFF. The CDR3 DNA follows: TGTGCCAGCTCACGATTCGCGGGGGGACAGATGAACACTGAAGCTTTCTTT.